This T cell receptor (beta chain) was sequenced during a study of naive and memory T cell subsets. Study-level points and caveats: More TCRs at tuberculin sites were read as hypersensitivity T cell infiltration.

Amplification of ligated cDNA took four PCR rounds with SP2 and nested alpha and beta constant primers. Reverse transcription of blood and skin TCR RNA was primed at alpha and beta constant regions. Using its own MiXCR run on the UMI-ligation and nested PCR reads, TCRdb lists one record per CDR3 protein. The sample shows fewer than 35,000 distinct CDR3 sequences, about 6.9% of them seen only once. This clonotype was recorded at least ten times. The antigen is undetermined. Germline trimming cut 8 bases from V and 5 bases from J; bases unmatched to any gene: 7. The CDR3 is 15 amino acids. Germline CDR1 is SEHNR and CDR2 is FQNEAQ (reference sequence). Specified treatment: skin biopsy from PPD injection site in Mantoux-positive individual. An oligonucleotide containing a UMI was ligated to the 3' end of TCR cDNA. Biopsied sites were PPD injections in people with a positive Mantoux test. Input was roughly 1 to 1,100 ng of DNase-treated total RNA without cell sorting.

The chain employs TRBV7-9 and TRBJ2-3, with 13 positions matching TRBD2. Here the sequenced sample was skin, taken from a tuberculin skin test site. The receptor was derived from an adult in good health. The CDR3 DNA reads as TGTGCCAGCCCCTACGGACTAGCGGGGGAAGATACGCAGTATTTT. Its translation: CASPYGLAGEDTQYF.